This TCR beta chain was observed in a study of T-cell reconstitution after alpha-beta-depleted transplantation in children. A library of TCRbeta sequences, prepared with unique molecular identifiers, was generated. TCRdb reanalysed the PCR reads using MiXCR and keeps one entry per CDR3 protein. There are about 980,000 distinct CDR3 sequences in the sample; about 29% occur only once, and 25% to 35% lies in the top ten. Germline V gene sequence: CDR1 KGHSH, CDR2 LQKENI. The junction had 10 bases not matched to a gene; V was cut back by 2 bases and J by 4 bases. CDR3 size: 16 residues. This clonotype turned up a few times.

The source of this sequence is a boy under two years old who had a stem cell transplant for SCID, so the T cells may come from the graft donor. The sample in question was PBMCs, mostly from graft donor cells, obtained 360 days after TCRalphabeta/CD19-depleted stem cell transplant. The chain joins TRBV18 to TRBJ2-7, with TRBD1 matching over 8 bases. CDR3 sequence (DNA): TGTGCCAGCTCACCAAAGGGACAGGTAAAAACATACGAGCAGTACTTC. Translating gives CASSPKGQVKTYEQYF.